The 22 T cell receptor beta chains presented below share a single source sample, sequenced in a study of T cell clonality in common variable immunodeficiency (dated by TCRdb to between 2015 and 2017). Libraries were made using the immunoSEQ multiplex PCR assay. In its TCRdb copy, this immuneACCESS table keeps in-frame sequences only and misses some clones. Where compared with another copy, unresolved V genes explain less than half of these, and the others have no known cause. The data for this sample show about 42,000 clones, each detected more than once. The top ten clones comprise 2.1% of the sample. The specimen was peripheral blood mononuclear cells. These TCRs come from a person aged 18 to 70 in good health.

At least ten counts were recorded for this clone. Read coverage stops 3 residues before the CDR3 terminus; the germline J gene supplies the remainder. The gene calls are TRBV7-2 and TRBJ1-2; 7 positions match TRBD1. Germline CDR1 reads SGHTA; CDR2 reads FQGNSA. This CDR3 has 14 amino acids. Losses at the gene ends were 4 bases for V and 5 bases for J; bases not matched to a gene: 7. The CDR3 is CASSSGAGGYGYTF. The part of the CDR3 DNA that was read is TGTGCCAGCAGCTCAGGCGCAGGGGGGTATGGC.

Regarding this clone: The read falls 3 residues short of the CDR3 end, and the missing part is taken from the germline J gene. The V call is TRBV5-4, the J call TRBJ2-1; 9 bases match TRBD1. CDR1 SGHNT and CDR2 YYREEE come from the germline V gene (reference sequence). The CDR3 spans 16 residues. The trim removed 0 bases at V and 8 bases at J, leaving 9 bases unmatched. CDR3 sequence: CASSLGGGTGIYEQFF. CDR3 DNA (partial): TGTGCCAGCAGCTTGGGTGGGGGGACAGGGATCTATGAG.

This clone came up many times. Read data end 3 residues before the CDR3 end; the end is taken from the germline J gene. V gene TRBV19 combines with J gene TRBJ2-5; D is uncertain. This CDR3 has 13 amino acids. The germline V gene has CDR1 LNHDA and CDR2 SQIVND (reference sequence). V was clipped by 2 bases and J by 5 bases, with 9 bases between them. The CDR3 loop is CASSIKGGETQYF. CDR3 DNA (partial): TGTGCCAGTAGTATAAAGGGTGGGGAGACC.

This clone has at least ten counts. Read coverage stops 3 residues before the CDR3 terminus; the germline J gene supplies the remainder. The V call is TRBV7-2, the J call TRBJ2-3, with 7 bases matching TRBD1. The CDR3 spans 13 residues. Germline CDR1 reads SGHTA; CDR2 reads FQGNSA. The V segment lost 6 bases and the J segment 0 bases; nucleotides outside the gene matches: 0. The CDR3 loop is CASRTGSTDTQYF. The sequenced CDR3 bases are TGTGCCAGCAGGACAGGGAGCACAGATACG.

This clone was found many times. Read sequence stops 3 residues before the CDR3 end, and the germline J gene provides the missing end. The genes are TRBV20-1 and TRBJ2-3; D is unclear. The V end lost 3 bases, the J end lost 1 base, and 11 bases lay between the germline ends. CDR1 is DFQATT and CDR2 is SNEGSKA in the germline V gene (reference sequence). CDR3 length: 14 residues. The CDR3 DNA, read in part, is TGCAGTGCTAGCGCGTTGCACGGCACAGATACG. It translates to CSASALHGTDT. The CDR3, in full, reads CSASALHGTDTQYF.

This clone was seen ten or more times. The DNA ends 3 residues before the CDR3 does, and the rest of the CDR3 is filled in from the germline J gene. The genes are TRBV30 and TRBJ1-5, with 8 nucleotides matching TRBD1. CDR1 GTSNPN and CDR2 SVGIG come from the germline V gene (reference sequence). V lost 2 bases and J lost 6; bases outside the gene matches: 9. This CDR3 is built from 15 residues. The CDR3 DNA, read in part, is TGTGCCTGGAGTTACGGACAGGGTAAGGTTCAGCCC. It codes for CAWSYGQGKVQP. The full CDR3 protein reads CAWSYGQGKVQPQHF.

This clone was detected many times. The sequenced fragment ends 3 residues before the CDR3 boundary, so the rest is inferred from the germline J gene. The chain employs TRBV12-3 or TRBV12-4 and TRBJ2-2, with D perhaps TRBD2 (6 bases). Trimming took off 1 base at V and 0 bases at J, with 9 bases between the two ends. This CDR3 has 16 amino acids. The sequenced part of the CDR3 DNA is TGTGCCAGCAGTTTAGGCGGGATAACGAACACCGGGGAG. Amino acid sequence: CASSLGGITNTGE. The entire CDR3 reads CASSLGGITNTGELFF.

The table lists this clone with many counts. The read gets to within 3 residues of the CDR3 end, and the germline J gene fills in the rest. The V call is TRBV2, the J call TRBJ2-3; tentative D call: TRBD2 (6 bases). This CDR3 is built from 16 residues. Trimming removed 1 base from V and 0 bases from J, with 11 bases in between. Germline V gene sequence: CDR1 SNHLY, CDR2 FYNNEI. Here the CDR3 reads CASSEGLGTSTDTQYF. The DNA read from the CDR3 is TGTGCCAGCAGTGAAGGACTAGGGACTAGCACAGATACG.

In this sample, this clone turned up many times. The read comes to an end 3 residues before the CDR3 does, leaving the germline J gene to fill in the end. The rearrangement joins TRBV5-6 to TRBJ2-1; possibly TRBD1 for D (6 bases). V was cut by 4 bases and J by 3 bases, with 11 bases left in between. CDR1 SGHDT and CDR2 YYEEEE come from the germline V gene. This CDR3 is 14 amino acids long. The CDR3 region is CASSKSTGYNEQFF. Partial CDR3 DNA: TGTGCCAGCAGCAAATCGACAGGCTACAATGAG.

This clone was observed a few times. The sequenced part of the CDR3 DNA is TGTGCCAGCAGCTTAGGCAGGGCGTCAGATACG. The encoded protein is CASSLGRASDT. The full CDR3 protein is CASSLGRASDTQYF. The chain couples TRBV7-9 to TRBJ2-3, with D tentatively TRBD1 (5 bases). From the germline J gene comes the end of the CDR3, since the read stops 3 residues before it. Trimming took 1 base from V and 4 from J, leaving 9 bases between them. Looked up from germline, CDR1 is SEHNR and CDR2 is FQNEAQ (reference sequence). This CDR3 has 14 residues. The variable domain in full, with the rest retrieved from reference TRBV7-9 and TRBJ2-3, is DTGVSQNPRHKITKRGQNVTFRCDPISEHNRLYWYRQTLGQGPEFLTYFQNEAQLEKSRLLSDRFSAERPKGSFSTLEIQRTEQGDSAMYLCASSLGRASDTQYFGPGTRLTVL.

This clone was seen at least ten times. This chain's CDR3 is CAWSVSSGRQETQYF. CDR3 bases read: TGTGCCTGGAGTGTTTCGAGCGGGAGACAAGAGACC. This sequence joins TRBV30 and TRBJ2-5; 8 nucleotides line up with TRBD2. The CDR3 end falls 3 residues outside the read, so it is completed with the germline J gene. Germline-derived CDR1 and CDR2 are GTSNPN and SVGIG (reference sequence). V shed 0 bases and J 2 bases; nucleotides not matched to a gene: 5. The CDR3 spans 15 residues.

This clone occurred a few times. The read is 3 residues too short to cover the CDR3 end, so that end is filled in from the germline J gene. This chain joins TRBV11-1 and TRBJ2-7; D is possibly TRBD2 (6 bases). The V end was cut by 5 bases, the J end by 3 bases, with 17 bases between. From germline, CDR1 is SGHAT and CDR2 FQDESV (reference sequence). The CDR3 extends over 15 amino acids. The CDR3 protein is CASSPGRLGFYEQYF. CDR3 DNA (partial): TGTGCCAGCAGCCCAGGGAGGTTAGGCTTCTACGAG.

Ten or more counts support this clone. With the read ending 3 residues before the CDR3 end, the germline J gene is used to fill in that end. The chain links TRBV12-3 or TRBV12-4 to TRBJ2-1; a possible D gene is TRBD2 (5 bases). Trimming shortened V by 3 bases and J by 6 bases, and 15 bases separated the two germline ends. This CDR3 is built from 15 residues. The part of the CDR3 DNA that was read is TGTGCCAGCAGTTTCCCCGAGGGCCATTTCAATGAG. Protein product: CASSFPEGHFNE. The whole CDR3 protein is CASSFPEGHFNEQFF.

This clone was observed at least ten times. The sequenced part of the CDR3 DNA is TGTGCCAGCAGCTTACTAGCGAGAGACGAG. Encoded protein: CASSLLARDE. The whole CDR3 protein reads CASSLLARDEQYF. The chain has TRBV7-2 and TRBJ2-7; weak D call: TRBD2 (6 bases). The CDR3 end lies 3 residues beyond the end of the read and is filled in from the germline J gene. There are 13 residues in the CDR3. Per germline, CDR1 SGHTA and CDR2 FQGNSA. V gave up 2 bases and J gave up 5 bases, with 10 bases separating them.

This clone was seen repeatedly, ten times or more. The read falls 3 residues short of the CDR3 end, and the missing part is taken from the germline J gene. The chain employs TRBV20-1 and TRBJ1-1; tentatively, D is TRBD1 (5 bases). There are 12 residues in the CDR3. Germline assignment: CDR1 DFQATT and CDR2 SNEGSKA (reference sequence). V was shortened by 3 bases and J by 7 bases, with 12 bases between the two germline ends. CDR3 DNA, as far as it was read: TGCAGTGCTAGTTCCCAGGGTTATGAA. It is translated as CSASSQGYE. The full CDR3 is CSASSQGYEAFF.

This clone has a count of ten or more. The junction departs from the called germline gene at one end, perhaps through a read error. The CDR3 extends 3 residues past the end of the read, so its final part is completed from the germline J gene. The J gene is TRBJ2-2, the V gene TRBV5-6, with no clear D. The length of the CDR3 is 14 residues. The germline CDR1 and CDR2 sequences are SGHDT and YYEEEE. Here the CDR3 reads CACSLGSKPGELFF. CDR3 DNA, as far as it was read: TGTGCCTGCAGCCTGGGTTCGAAGCCCGGGGAG.

This clone was seen ten or more times. The CDR3 end falls 3 residues outside the read, so it is completed with the germline J gene. The rearrangement uses TRBV6-1 and TRBJ2-7, with a weak D call TRBD2 (6 bases). Germline V gene lookup returns CDR1 MNHNS and CDR2 SASEGT. The V end was cut by 0 bases, the J end by 3 bases, with 12 bases between. The CDR3 consists of 15 residues. This CDR3 is CASSEAGGRSYEQYF. Partial CDR3 DNA: TGTGCCAGCAGTGAAGCGGGGGGAAGGAGCTACGAG.

A word on this clone: The read ends 3 residues shy of where the CDR3 ends; the end is completed using the germline J gene. The chain is built from TRBV7-3 and TRBJ1-5; a weak D match, TRBD1 (5 bases). V dropped 1 base and J dropped 5 bases, with 30 bases sitting between them. Germline values: CDR1 SGHTA, CDR2 FQGTGA. This CDR3 is built from 21 residues. This CDR3 is CASSLISWGSRGKSTDQPQHF. CDR3 bases read: TGTGCCAGCAGCTTAATTTCGTGGGGCTCACGGGGGAAATCAACCGATCAGCCC.

This clone was found many times. With the read ending 3 residues before the CDR3 end, the germline J gene is used to fill in that end. The chain joins TRBV2 to TRBJ2-1; the D is unclear. Germline loops: CDR1 SNHLY, CDR2 FYNNEI. The CDR3 totals 13 residues. Trimming took 0 bases from V and 9 from J, leaving 9 bases between them. Incomplete CDR3 DNA: TGTGCCAGCAGTGAAGCTTCTCGAGGTGAG. It codes for CASSEASRGE. The entire CDR3 protein reads CASSEASRGEQFF. The full variable domain, completed using reference TRBV2 and TRBJ2-1, is EPEVTQTPSHQVTQMGQEVILRCVPISNHLYFYWYRQILGQKVEFLVSFYNNEISEKSEIFDDQFSVERPDGSNFTLKIRSTKLEDSAMYFCASSEASRGEQFFGPGTRLTVL.

This clone has a count of ten or more. With the read ending 3 residues before the CDR3 end, the germline J gene is used to fill in that end. This chain connects TRBV10-1 to TRBJ2-4, with 10 bases identical to TRBD2. This CDR3 region has 15 residues. The germline gives CDR1 WNHNN, CDR2 SYGVQD (reference sequence). The ends lost 11 bases at V and 3 bases at J; junction bases unmatched: 10. CDR3 bases read: TGCGCCGTCAGGGCTAGCGGGAGAATCAAAAACATT. It is translated as CAVRASGRIKNI. Given in full, the CDR3 is CAVRASGRIKNIQYF.

This clone was found a few times. With the read ending 3 residues before the CDR3 end, the germline J gene is used to fill in that end. The V call is TRBV7-6, the J call TRBJ1-2, with D tentatively TRBD1 (6 bases). There are 18 residues in the CDR3. In germline, CDR1 is SGHVS, CDR2 FNYEAQ. The V end lost 2 bases, the J end lost 0 bases, and 19 bases lay between the germline ends. The CDR3 is CASSLISEWGLPNYGYTF. The sequenced CDR3 bases are TGTGCCAGCAGCTTAATCAGTGAGTGGGGGCTCCCTAACTATGGC.

This clone was observed at least ten times. From the germline J gene comes the end of the CDR3, since the read stops 3 residues before it. V gene TRBV20-1 combines with J gene TRBJ2-1; D is possibly TRBD2 (6 bases). The germline gives CDR1 DFQATT, CDR2 SNEGSKA (reference sequence). The V end was cut by 2 bases, the J end by 7 bases, with 21 bases between. The CDR3 covers 16 residues. The DNA read from the CDR3 is TGCAGTGCTAGAAAAAGGGGACTTCCAAACGTTAATGAG. Residues: CSARKRGLPNVNE. The CDR3 reads in full as CSARKRGLPNVNEQFF.